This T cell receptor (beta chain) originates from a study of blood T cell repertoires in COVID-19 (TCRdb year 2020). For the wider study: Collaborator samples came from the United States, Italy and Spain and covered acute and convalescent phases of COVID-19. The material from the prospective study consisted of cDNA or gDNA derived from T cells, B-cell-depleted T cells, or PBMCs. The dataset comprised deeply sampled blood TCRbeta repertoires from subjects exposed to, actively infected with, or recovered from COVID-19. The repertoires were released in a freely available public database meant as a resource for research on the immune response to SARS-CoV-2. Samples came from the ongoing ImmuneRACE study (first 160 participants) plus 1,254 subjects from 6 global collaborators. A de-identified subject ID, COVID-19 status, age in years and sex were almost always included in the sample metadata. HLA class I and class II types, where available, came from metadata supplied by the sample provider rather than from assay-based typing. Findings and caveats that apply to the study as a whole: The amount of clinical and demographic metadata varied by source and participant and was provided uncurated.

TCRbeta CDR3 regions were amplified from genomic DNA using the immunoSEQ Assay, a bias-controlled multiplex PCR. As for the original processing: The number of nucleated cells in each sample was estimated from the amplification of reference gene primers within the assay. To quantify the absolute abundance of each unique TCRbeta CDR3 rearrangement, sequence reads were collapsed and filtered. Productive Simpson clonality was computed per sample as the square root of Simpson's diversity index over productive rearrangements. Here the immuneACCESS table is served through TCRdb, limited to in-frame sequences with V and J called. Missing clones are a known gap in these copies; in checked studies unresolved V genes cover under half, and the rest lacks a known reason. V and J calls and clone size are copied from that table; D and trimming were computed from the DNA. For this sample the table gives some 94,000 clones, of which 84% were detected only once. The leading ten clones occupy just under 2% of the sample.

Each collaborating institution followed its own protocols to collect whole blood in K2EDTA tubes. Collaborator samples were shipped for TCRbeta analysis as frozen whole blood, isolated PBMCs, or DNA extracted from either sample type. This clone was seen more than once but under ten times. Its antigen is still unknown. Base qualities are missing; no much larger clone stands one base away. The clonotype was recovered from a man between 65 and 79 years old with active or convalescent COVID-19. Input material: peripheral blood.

CDR3 reads: CASALEGAMEAFF. The DNA sequence is given as TGTGCCAGCGCACTAGAGGGGGCTATGGAAGCTTTCTTT. This chain joins TRBV2 to TRBJ1-1; 7 bases in the middle match TRBD1. For this chain, trimming is 8 bases at the V end and 8 bases at the J end, and the number of junction bases without a gene match is 11. Its CDR3 holds 13 amino acids, cysteine through phenylalanine. Of all the DNA, just the CDR3 is kept, 39 bases in frame from base 1. CDR1 and CDR2 (SNHLY, FYNNEI) derive from the germline V gene.